The 7 T cell receptor beta chains reported below all come from one sample, sequenced in a study of early T cells in non-severe SARS-CoV-2 infection (dated by TCRdb to the early 2020s). Library generation was performed with 5' RACE. Sequencing was performed on a NextSeq 500. In-frame beta chains were kept once TCRdb had trimmed the public reads at Q25 with fastp and called clones with MiXCR. Merged by CDR3 protein, the rows form single entries marked with the most common genes and DNA. The sample table lists 95,000 to 150,000 distinct CDR3 sequences, just under 15% of them with a count of one. Around a fifth of the sample comes from the top ten. The sample taken for sequencing was whole blood. The receptors stem from an adult who was a healthcare worker with PCR-confirmed SARS-CoV-2 infection or an uninfected control (not recorded which).

The sample holds a few counts of this clonotype. The V and J genes are TRBV6-5 and TRBJ1-6, with a weak D call TRBD1 (5 bases). The germline gives CDR1 MNHEY, CDR2 SVGAGI. With 6 bases removed from V and 7 bases from J, the gap between germline ends came to 10 bases. CDR3 length equals 13 residues. CDR3 loop: CASRPWGNSPLHF. CDR3 nucleotides: TGTGCCAGCAGACCCTGGGGGAATTCACCCCTCCACTTT.

The chain links TRBV7-9 to TRBJ2-1; TRBD2 agrees at 10 bases. Germline V lookup: CDR1 SEHNR, CDR2 FQNEAQ (reference sequence). V shed 5 bases and J 7 bases; nucleotides not matched to a gene: 8. The CDR3 covers 15 residues. CDR3: CASSLSGGARNEQFF. CDR3 in DNA: TGTGCCAGCAGCCTAAGCGGGGGGGCCAGGAATGAGCAGTTCTTC.

This rearrangement joins TRBV30 to TRBJ2-3; D not resolved. This CDR3 region has 13 residues. The germline gives CDR1 GTSNPN, CDR2 SVGIG (reference sequence). V was clipped by 2 bases and J by 7 bases, with 13 bases between them. The CDR3 reads CAWSSLDLYTQYF. CDR3 nucleotides: TGTGCCTGGAGTTCCTTGGATCTATATACGCAGTATTTT.

This chain links TRBV2 with TRBJ2-4; D is perhaps TRBD2 (6 bases). Looked up from germline, CDR1 is SNHLY and CDR2 is FYNNEI. V was cut by 5 bases and J by 8 bases, with 19 bases left in between. There are 15 residues in the CDR3. The CDR3 loop is CASSSPGLPAHIQYF. Written as DNA, the CDR3 is TGTGCCAGCAGTTCGCCGGGACTCCCGGCCCACATTCAGTACTTC.

The genes are TRBV18 and TRBJ1-1, with unresolved D. V lost 3 bases and J lost 0, with 8 bases in between. The CDR3 has 14 amino acids. CDR1 is KGHSH, CDR2 LQKENI, per germline. The CDR3 protein is CASSPTVLNTEAFF. The CDR3 DNA reads TGTGCCAGCTCACCCACGGTTTTGAACACTGAAGCTTTCTTT.

This clonotype appeared a few times. The V and J genes are TRBV18 and TRBJ1-2; unclear D gene. Germline V gives CDR1 KGHSH, CDR2 LQKENI. The CDR3 spans 14 residues. With 3 bases removed from V and 0 bases from J, the gap between germline ends came to 8 bases. The CDR3 loop is CASSPPGANYGYTF. The DNA of the CDR3 is TGTGCCAGCTCACCCCCCGGGGCTAACTATGGCTACACCTTC. The whole variable domain, filled in from reference TRBV18 and TRBJ1-2, reads NAGVMQNPRHLVRRRGQEARLRCSPMKGHSHVYWYRQLPEEGLKFMVYLQKENIIDESGMPKERFSAEFPKEGPSILRIQQVVRGDSAAYFCASSPPGANYGYTFGSGTRLTVV.

The chain has TRBV4-2 and TRBJ2-1; 7 bases are shared with TRBD1. V trimming: 2 bases; J trimming: 8 bases; junction bases outside the gene matches: 15. The length of the CDR3 is 17 residues. Germline V gene sequence: CDR1 LGHNA, CDR2 YNFKEQ. CDR3 nucleotides: TGTGCCAGCAGCCAATACCCCCGAACAGGGGTCGGATATGAGCAGTTCTTC. Protein product: CASSQYPRTGVGYEQFF.